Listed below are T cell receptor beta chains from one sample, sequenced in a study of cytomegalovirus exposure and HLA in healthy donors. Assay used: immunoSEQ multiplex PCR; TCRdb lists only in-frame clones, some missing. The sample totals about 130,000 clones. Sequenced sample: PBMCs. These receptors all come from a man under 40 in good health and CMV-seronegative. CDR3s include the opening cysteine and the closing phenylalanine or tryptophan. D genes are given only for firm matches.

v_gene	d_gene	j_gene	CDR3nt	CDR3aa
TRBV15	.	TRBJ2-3	TGTGCCACCAGCACAGTTCATCAGGTACGGAGGATTCCGGAGTATTTT	CATSTVHQVRRIPEYF
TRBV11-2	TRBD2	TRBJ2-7	TGTGCCAGCAGCAGACTAGCGGGGCCCTCCTACGAGCAGTACTTC	CASSRLAGPSYEQYF
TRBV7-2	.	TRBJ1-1	TGTGCCAGCAGCTTAGTGGTAGAGAACACTGAAGCTTTCTTT	CASSLVVENTEAFF
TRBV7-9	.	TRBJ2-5	TGTGCCAGCAGCTCGAGACTAGTCCAAGAGACCCAGTACTTC	CASSSRLVQETQYF
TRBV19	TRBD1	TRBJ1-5	TGTGCCAGTAGTATAGGCCGCGGACAGGGGGCGTTTCAGCCCCAGCATTTT	CASSIGRGQGAFQPQHF
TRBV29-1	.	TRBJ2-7	TGCAGCGCGGGGGATTTTTACGAGCAGTACTTC	CSAGDFYEQYF
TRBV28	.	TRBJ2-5	TGTGCCAGTAGGGGGGGGGCCGAGACCCAGTACTTC	CASRGGAETQYF
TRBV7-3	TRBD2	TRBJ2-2	TGTGCCAGCACCCCCTCCAGCGGGGAAGAAGACACCGGGGAGCTGTTTTTT	CASTPSSGEEDTGELFF
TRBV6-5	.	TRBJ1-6	TGTGCCAGCAGCGGGACTCCGGCGGGCAATTCACCCCTCCACTTT	CASSGTPAGNSPLHF
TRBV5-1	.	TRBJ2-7	TGCGCCAGCAGCCGGGAAGGACAGTCCTACGAGCAGTACTTC	CASSREGQSYEQYF
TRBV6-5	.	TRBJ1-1	TGTGCCAGCAGTCCCCGGGATTTAGCAAGTGAAGCTTTCTTT	CASSPRDLASEAFF
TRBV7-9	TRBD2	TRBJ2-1	TGTGCCAGCAGCTCCGGGACTAGCCATGAGCAGTTCTTC	CASSSGTSHEQFF
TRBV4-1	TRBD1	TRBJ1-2	TGCGCCAGCAGCCAACCGGGACAGGGGTCCTATGGCTACACCTTC	CASSQPGQGSYGYTF
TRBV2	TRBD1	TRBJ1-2	TGTGCCAGCAACAGGGGGGACTCTGGCTACACCTTC	CASNRGDSGYTF
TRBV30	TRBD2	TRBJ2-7	TGTGCCTGGAGTGGTCCCGAGCGGGGCGCCTACGAGCAGTACTTC	CAWSGPERGAYEQYF
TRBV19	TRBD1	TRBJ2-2	TGTGCCAGTTCTCTCGGACAGGGGGACGGGGAGCTGTTTTTT	CASSLGQGDGELFF
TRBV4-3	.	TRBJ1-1	TGCGCCAGCAGCCAAGGATATAGGGGCGCCACTGAAGCTTTCTTT	CASSQGYRGATEAFF